This is a list of T cell receptor beta chains from one sample in a study of cytomegalovirus exposure and HLA in healthy donors. Assay used: immunoSEQ multiplex PCR; TCRdb lists only in-frame clones, some missing. The sample contains about 250,000 clones, roughly two thirds of which appear only once. Sequenced material: PBMCs. The receptor source for this set is a female donor in good health and CMV-seronegative. CDR3s include the opening cysteine and the closing phenylalanine or tryptophan. The order of the fields is J gene, clone size, V gene, D gene, CDR3 DNA, CDR3 protein. The D gene is left open where the match is weak. Size is stated for part of the rows, as once, few or many counts, or as a class when the clone is expanded.

>TRBJ1-3|.|TRBV7-2|TRBD1
TGTGCCAGCAGCCGGGACAGGAAGGGTGCCATATATTTT
CASSRDRKGAIYF
>TRBJ2-2|few|TRBV27|TRBD2
TGTGCCAGCAGCCCGCTACTGGCGGGAGACACCGGGGAGCTGTTTTTT
CASSPLLAGDTGELFF
>TRBJ2-1|few|TRBV9|.
TGTGCCAGCAGCGCCCCCCCGACTCAGGGAAGCTCCTACAATGAGCAGTTCTTC
CASSAPPTQGSSYNEQFF
>TRBJ2-3|once|TRBV27|.
TGTGCCAGCAGTTTAAAAGACAGACGCACAGATACGCAGTATTTT
CASSLKDRRTDTQYF
>TRBJ1-4|.|TRBV11-3|.
TGTGCCAGCAGCTTAATTCAGTTGTGGAAACTGTTTTTT
CASSLIQLWKLFF
>TRBJ1-2|.|TRBV18|TRBD1
TGTGCCAGCTCACCACCGACAGGGACACCCATCTTTTCTAACTATGGCTACACCTTC
CASSPPTGTPIFSNYGYTF
>TRBJ2-5|.|TRBV6-6|TRBD1
TGTGCCAGCAGTTATGAGGGGGCCTGGGGAGAGACCCAGTACTTC
CASSYEGAWGETQYF
>TRBJ1-4|.|TRBV7-8|TRBD1
TGTGCCAGCAGCTTCTCTCTTTTGGACAGGGCGGGATCATTTAATGAAAAACTGTTTTTT
CASSFSLLDRAGSFNEKLFF
>TRBJ2-7|.|TRBV28|TRBD2
TGTGCCAGCAGTTTAGGGTCTAGCGGTTACGAGCAGTACTTC
CASSLGSSGYEQYF
>TRBJ2-3|.|TRBV18|.
TGTGCCAGCTCACCAACGGGGGATACGCAGTATTTT
CASSPTGDTQYF
>TRBJ1-1|.|TRBV11-3|TRBD1
TGTGCCAGCAGCTTAGAGGGACAGCGAAGCTTAATGAACACTGAAGCTTTCTTT
CASSLEGQRSLMNTEAFF
>TRBJ2-7|.|TRBV5-6|TRBD1
TGTGCCAGCAGGCCAGGGGGAGACCCCTACGAGCAGTACTTC
CASRPGGDPYEQYF
>TRBJ1-1|.|TRBV2|.
TGTGCCAGCAGTGAACAAAACACTGAAGCTTTCTTT
CASSEQNTEAFF
>TRBJ2-7|.|TRBV18|TRBD2
TGTGCCAGCTCACCACCCCTAGCGGGAGGGCCGGGGGAGCAGTACTTC
CASSPPLAGGPGEQYF
>TRBJ2-3|.|TRBV9|.
TGTGCCAGCAGCGTAGCTACGGGGGATACGCAGTATTTT
CASSVATGDTQYF
>TRBJ2-3|.|TRBV9|TRBD2
TGTGCCAGCAGCGTGGACAGCGGGAGTCCAGATACGCAGTATTTT
CASSVDSGSPDTQYF
>TRBJ1-3|few|TRBV9|TRBD1
TGTGCCAGCAGCGTAACAGGGGAGGGAAACACCATATATTTT
CASSVTGEGNTIYF
>TRBJ1-2|.|TRBV5-6|.
TGTGCCAGCAGCCGTCGACTAGGACCCCATGGCTACACCTTC
CASSRRLGPHGYTF
>TRBJ2-1|few|TRBV15|TRBD2
TGTGCCACCAGTTTCCAGCGGGAGCTCGATGAGCAGTTCTTC
CATSFQRELDEQFF
>TRBJ2-7|once|TRBV5-1|.
TGCGCCAGCAGCGGGGGCCCGCCGAGCTCCTACGAGCAGTACTTC
CASSGGPPSSYEQYF
>TRBJ2-5|.|TRBV9|.
TGTGCCAGCAGCCCAGAGGCTCGCGCCAAAGAGACCCAGTACTTC
CASSPEARAKETQYF
>TRBJ2-3|.|TRBV27|.
TGTGCCAGCAGTTCCTTGCAGGATCCCACAGATACGCAGTATTTT
CASSSLQDPTDTQYF
>TRBJ2-1|.|TRBV9|TRBD2
TGTGCCAGCAGCTTTAGGACTAGTTGGAACAATGAGCAGTTCTTC
CASSFRTSWNNEQFF
>TRBJ2-2|.|TRBV11-2|TRBD2
TGTGCCAGCAGCTTACGCCATAGCGGGACCGGGGAGCTGTTTTTT
CASSLRHSGTGELFF
>TRBJ2-1|.|TRBV27|.
TGTGCCAGCAGCGCGGACAGTTACAATGAGCAGTTCTTC
CASSADSYNEQFF
>TRBJ2-1|.|TRBV28|TRBD1
TGTGCCAGCACCCCCCTGACAGGGAAGCGTCTAGAGCGGGAGCAGTTCTTC
CASTPLTGKRLEREQFF
>TRBJ2-7|.|TRBV4-1|TRBD2
TGCGCCAGCAGCCAAGGGGGACTAGCGGATTACGAGCAGTACTTC
CASSQGGLADYEQYF
>TRBJ2-5|few|TRBV12-1|.
TGTGCCAGCAGCTTCTTAGCGGGAGGAGGAGAGACCCAGTACTTC
CASSFLAGGGETQYF
>TRBJ1-1|.|TRBV5-1|.
TGCGCCAGCAGCTTCTTCCCTGACGGGACTGAAGCTTTCTTT
CASSFFPDGTEAFF
>TRBJ1-2|.|TRBV19|.
TGTGCCAGTAGTATTGTTATAACTTCTAACTATGGCTACACCTTC
CASSIVITSNYGYTF
>TRBJ1-1|.|TRBV19|TRBD1
TGTGCCAGTAGTATTAGGGGGGGAGGGACAGGGGAATCGGCTTTCTTT
CASSIRGGGTGESAFF
>TRBJ1-6|once|TRBV25-1|TRBD1
TGTGCCAGCAGTGACAGGGGGGTCCCCCTCCACTTT
CASSDRGVPLHF
>TRBJ2-1|few|TRBV10-1|TRBD1
TGCGCCAGCAGTGACAGACAGGGCTTCGGGGACAACAATGAGCAGTTCTTC
CASSDRQGFGDNNEQFF
>TRBJ1-1|.|TRBV11-3|.
TGTGCCAGCAGCTTAAACTCGGCAGGCCTTTCTGAAGCTTTCTTT
CASSLNSAGLSEAFF
>TRBJ2-7|.|TRBV4-2|TRBD1
TGTGCCAGCAGCCAAGAGTGGACAGGAACCTACGAGCAGTACTTC
CASSQEWTGTYEQYF
>TRBJ1-2|.|TRBV4-1|.
TGCGCCAGCAGCCAAAGTGTGGGAGCTAACTATGGCTACACCTTC
CASSQSVGANYGYTF
>TRBJ2-7|.|TRBV5-1|.
TGCGCCACCTCAACGGGATCCGAACTAGCCGAGCAGTACTTC
CATSTGSELAEQYF
>TRBJ2-3|.|TRBV20-1|.
TGCAGTGCCACCGGGTTGGATACGCAGTATTTT
CSATGLDTQYF
>TRBJ2-7|.|TRBV29-1|.
TGCAGCGTTGAAGAACAAACCTACGAGCAGTACTTC
CSVEEQTYEQYF
>TRBJ1-1|.|TRBV19|.
TGTGCCAGTAGGATCAAAGGACAGTTGAACACTGAAGCTTTCTTT
CASRIKGQLNTEAFF
>TRBJ2-3|few|TRBV4-2|.
TGTGCCAGCAGCCAAGATCCGATCAGACTGCAGTATTTT
CASSQDPIRLQYF
>TRBJ2-7|.|TRBV5-4|.
TGTGCCAGCAGCCCAGGGGCGGGAGCGCACGAGCAGTACTTC
CASSPGAGAHEQYF